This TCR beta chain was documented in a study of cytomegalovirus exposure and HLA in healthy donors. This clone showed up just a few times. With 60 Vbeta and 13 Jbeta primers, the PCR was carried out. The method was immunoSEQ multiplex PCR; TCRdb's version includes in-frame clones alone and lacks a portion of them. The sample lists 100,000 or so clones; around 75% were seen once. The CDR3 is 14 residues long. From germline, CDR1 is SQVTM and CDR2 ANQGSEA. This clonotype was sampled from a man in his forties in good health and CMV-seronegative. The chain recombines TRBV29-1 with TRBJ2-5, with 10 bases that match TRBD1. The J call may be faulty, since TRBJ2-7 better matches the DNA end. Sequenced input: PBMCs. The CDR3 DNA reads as TGCAGCGTTTCACCCGGGACAGGGGTCTACGAGCAGTACTTC. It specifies CSVSPGTGVYEQYF.